A selection of T cell receptor beta chains follows, all from one sample in a study of control samples from healthy donors and cancer patients. Using immunoSEQ multiplex PCR, the repertoire was profiled, and TCRdb retains in-frame clones only, with some absent. The sample holds 98,000 or so clones, around three quarters seen once. The specimen sequenced was blood. These receptors came from a woman under 40 in good health. Each CDR3 is given with its conserved first and last residue. D genes are given only for firm matches. Size values are once, few and many counts, or a class for expanded clones, and some rows have none.

cdr3_aa cdr3_nt j_call v_call clone_size d_call
CASREEGGANYGYTF TGTGCCAGCAGGGAGGAGGGAGGGGCTAACTATGGCTACACCTTC TRBJ1-2 TRBV2 . .
CASSPTGGREKLFF TGTGCCAGCAGCCCGACAGGAGGCAGGGAAAAACTGTTTTTT TRBJ1-4 TRBV6-5 few .
CASSYQIPPHNQPQHF TGTGCCAGCAGCTACCAGATCCCCCCCCACAATCAGCCCCAGCATTTT TRBJ1-5 TRBV11-2 . .
CASSVGQGAVYEQYF TGTGCCAGCAGCGTAGGGCAGGGGGCTGTATACGAGCAGTACTTC TRBJ2-7 TRBV9 . TRBD1
CASSGGRETDTQYF TGCGCCAGCTCGGGGGGGCGGGAGACAGATACGCAGTATTTT TRBJ2-3 TRBV10-1 few TRBD2
CASSENVMTGGSGNYGYTF TGTGCCAGCAGTGAAAATGTGATGACAGGGGGCTCTGGTAACTATGGCTACACCTTC TRBJ1-2 TRBV6-1 . TRBD1
CASSRWTDTQYF TGCGCCAGCAGCCGTTGGACAGATACGCAGTATTTT TRBJ2-3 TRBV5-1 . .
CASSQGQGAFSDTQYF TGTGCCAGCAGCCAAGGACAGGGGGCGTTCTCAGATACGCAGTATTTT TRBJ2-3 TRBV4-2 . TRBD1
CASSHGGRGGEQFF TGTGCCAGCAGCCACGGTGGCAGAGGAGGTGAGCAGTTCTTC TRBJ2-1 TRBV3-1/TRBV3-2 . .
CASSVQGYGELFF TGTGCCAGCAGTGTACAGGGCTACGGGGAGCTGTTTTTT TRBJ2-2 TRBV2 few .
CATRAGEETQYF TGTGCCACCCGAGCGGGGGAAGAGACCCAGTACTTC TRBJ2-5 TRBV10-3 . TRBD2
CASSPPGGRGLAGDEQYF TGTGCCAGCAGCCCCCCAGGAGGTCGCGGACTAGCGGGGGATGAGCAGTACTTC TRBJ2-7 TRBV7-9 . TRBD2
CASSFGQSETQYF TGTGCCAGCAGTTTCGGACAGTCAGAGACCCAGTACTTC TRBJ2-5 TRBV12-3/TRBV12-4 . .
CASSYSQRGRTDTQYF TGTGCCAGCAGTTACTCTCAGCGGGGGCGCACAGATACGCAGTATTTT TRBJ2-3 TRBV6-5 . TRBD2
CASSLGLSAGRREQYF TGCGCCAGCAGCTTGGGTCTCTCCGCAGGGCGAAGGGAGCAGTACTTC TRBJ2-7 TRBV5-1 once .
CASSRGAEDTIYF TGCGCCAGCAGTCGGGGCGCTGAGGACACCATATATTTT TRBJ1-3 TRBV5-1 . .
CASSLVGGSGDTQYF TGTGCCAGCAGCTTAGTAGGCGGGAGTGGAGATACGCAGTATTTT TRBJ2-3 TRBV7-2 . TRBD2
CASSQESGGSYEQYF TGCGCCAGCAGCCAAGAATCGGGGGGTTCCTACGAGCAGTACTTC TRBJ2-7 TRBV4-3 . TRBD2
CASSRQQGSLDSYEQYF TGTGCCAGCAGCAGACAGCAGGGTTCGCTTGATTCCTACGAGCAGTACTTC TRBJ2-7 TRBV5-8 . .
CASRAGGGRSGNTIYF TGTGCCAGCAGAGCCGGCGGGGGCCGAAGTGGAAACACCATATATTTT TRBJ1-3 TRBV6-6 . .
CASSYNRRGNSGYTF TGTGCCAGCAGTTACAACCGTAGGGGAAATAGCGGCTACACCTTC TRBJ1-2 TRBV6-5 . .
CASSLGGGAKDTQYF TGTGCCAGCAGCTTAGGCGGGGGGGCCAAAGATACGCAGTATTTT TRBJ2-3 TRBV7-9 . TRBD2
CAWIIDGLPNTEAFF TGTGCCTGGATCATTGACGGTTTACCGAACACTGAAGCTTTCTTT TRBJ1-1 TRBV30 . .
CASSKGGGTTNEKLFF TGTGCCAGCAGTAAAGGCGGGGGGACAACTAATGAAAAACTGTTTTTT TRBJ1-4 TRBV28 . .
CASSRWGYGDHGYTF TGTGCCAGCAGCCGTTGGGGCTATGGGGATCATGGCTACACCTTC TRBJ1-2 TRBV7-9 . .
CASSLNLRLTGNTIYF TGTGCCAGCAGCTTGAATTTGAGACTTACTGGAAACACCATATATTTT TRBJ1-3 TRBV5-8 . .
CASSQNYGYTF TGTGCCAGCTCACAGAACTATGGCTACACCTTC TRBJ1-2 TRBV2 . .
CASSYSGGSGNTIYF TGTGCCAGCAGTTACTCGGGGGGGTCTGGAAACACCATATATTTT TRBJ1-3 TRBV6-5 . .
CASSTWTSGTTDTQYF TGTGCCAGCAGCACCTGGACTAGCGGTACCACAGATACGCAGTATTTT TRBJ2-3 TRBV5-6 . TRBD2
CASSQDVARRYEQYF TGCGCCAGCAGCCAAGATGTCGCCCGGCGCTACGAGCAGTACTTC TRBJ2-7 TRBV4-1 . .
CASSLSGGNSPLHF TGCGCCAGCAGCCTCTCGGGGGGAAATTCACCCCTCCACTTT TRBJ1-6 TRBV5-1 . .
CASSWRGRDNEQFF TGTGCCAGCAGTTGGAGGGGGCGGGACAATGAGCAGTTCTTC TRBJ2-1 TRBV4-2 . .
CASSYSSGRGGYTF TGTGCCAGCAGCTACAGTTCGGGGCGGGGGGGCTACACCTTC TRBJ1-2 TRBV11-2 . .
CAISETGTGVGEQYF TGTGCCATCAGTGAGACCGGGACAGGGGTCGGCGAGCAGTACTTC TRBJ2-7 TRBV10-3 . TRBD1
CASSSMTGDEQYF TGCGCCAGCAGCTCTATGACAGGGGACGAGCAGTACTTC TRBJ2-7 TRBV5-1 once TRBD1
CASSVGPGGGYNEQFF TGTGCCAGCAGCGTAGGACCGGGGGGCGGGTACAATGAGCAGTTCTTC TRBJ2-1 TRBV9 few .
CASSQARGSYEQYF TGTGCCAGCAGCCAAGCAAGGGGTTCCTACGAGCAGTACTTC TRBJ2-7 TRBV3-1/TRBV3-2 . .
CASTLDGELFF TGTGCCAGCACGCTCGACGGGGAGCTGTTTTTT TRBJ2-2 TRBV12-3/TRBV12-4 . .
CASSLGASGGHTGELFF TGTGCCAGCAGTCTGGGCGCTAGCGGGGGCCACACCGGGGAGCTGTTTTTT TRBJ2-2 TRBV5-4 . TRBD2
CSVDIGSGNTIYF TGCAGCGTTGATATTGGGTCTGGAAACACCATATATTTT TRBJ1-3 TRBV29-1 . .
CASKAGGSGANVLTF TGTGCCAGCAAGGCAGGGGGATCTGGGGCCAACGTCCTGACTTTC TRBJ2-6 TRBV21-1 . .
CASSLMGDPYEQYF TGTGCCAGCAGTTTAATGGGGGATCCCTACGAGCAGTACTTC TRBJ2-7 TRBV27 . .
CASSLEAGFMGPNTEAFF TGTGCCAGCAGCTTAGAGGCGGGCTTCATGGGACCGAACACTGAAGCTTTCTTT TRBJ1-1 TRBV7-2 once .
CASSLEGPYNEQFF TGTGCCAGCAGCTTAGAGGGTCCGTACAATGAGCAGTTCTTC TRBJ2-1 TRBV11-3 . .
CASSYPSRRTSGVPPSYEQYF TGTGCCAGCAGTTACCCGTCGCGGAGGACTAGCGGGGTACCCCCCTCCTACGAGCAGTACTTC TRBJ2-7 TRBV6-2/TRBV6-3 . TRBD2
CASSPGDLGGYTF TGCGCCAGCAGCCCGGGGGATTTGGGGGGCTACACCTTC TRBJ1-2 TRBV5-1 . .
CASRVAVQNTGELFF TGCGCCAGCCGAGTGGCAGTGCAGAACACCGGGGAGCTGTTTTTT TRBJ2-2 TRBV5-1 once .
CSAGQVSTGELFF TGCAGCGCTGGACAGGTTAGCACCGGGGAGCTGTTTTTT TRBJ2-2 TRBV29-1 . TRBD1
CASSPREMAGGTEAFF TGTGCCAGCAGCCCCAGGGAAATGGCAGGAGGTACTGAAGCTTTCTTT TRBJ1-1 TRBV7-2 . .
CASSYSGGAVDEQFF TGCGCCAGCAGCTATAGCGGGGGGGCCGTTGATGAGCAGTTCTTC TRBJ2-1 TRBV5-1 . TRBD2
CAGGTALSSPLHF TGTGCCGGAGGGACGGCTCTAAGTTCACCCCTCCACTTT TRBJ1-6 TRBV30 . .
CASSVVISGEQYF TGTGCCAGCAGCGTAGTTATTTCGGGGGAGCAGTACTTC TRBJ2-7 TRBV9 once .
CATQDRDTDTQYF TGTGCCACCCAGGACAGGGACACAGATACGCAGTATTTT TRBJ2-3 TRBV10-3 . TRBD1